The T cell receptor (beta chain) described here comes from a study of cytomegalovirus exposure and HLA in healthy donors. While unrecorded immune exposures were likely, the donors were nominally healthy when sampled. This CDR3 has 16 residues. Trimming shortened V by 0 bases and J by 7 bases, and 19 bases separated the two germline ends. The germline CDR1 and CDR2 sequences are SGDLS and YYNGEE. Study-level findings and limits: Later analysis placed DRB1 highest and HLA-C lowest in TCR association rates, which differed by HLA locus. Among TCR beta chains, those listed as cytomegalovirus-associated numbered some 160. A few CMV-associated chains were confirmed in vitro to be specific for CMV antigens.

It was with 60 Vbeta and 13 Jbeta primers that the PCR ran. Using immunoSEQ multiplex PCR, the repertoire was profiled, and TCRdb retains in-frame clones only, with some absent. Of about 160,000 clones in the sample, almost 85% were seen once. On this clone: What it recognizes is unknown.

Material: PBMCs. This chain connects TRBV9 to TRBJ1-2; a possible D gene is TRBD1 (6 bases). The TCR originated in a man aged 30-40 years in good health and CMV-seronegative. The CDR3 sequence: CASSVDRETSMSGYTF. The CDR3 DNA is TGTGCCAGCAGCGTAGACAGGGAGACCTCTATGTCTGGCTACACCTTC.